The present T cell receptor beta chain was sequenced within a study of blood T cells in healthy people across ages. Study-wide results and caveats: Per million T cells, TCR beta diversity dropped about linearly as age rose.

Peripheral blood was drawn, ten milliliters per donor. The authors ran a second PCR of roughly 6 to 11 cycles using a sample-barcoded 5' primer and a J-beta primer mix. All cDNA molecules were each tagged by a template-switch adaptor with 12 random nucleotides. TCRdb reprocessed the 5' RACE reads with MiXCR, giving one entry per CDR3 protein. Of roughly 700,000 distinct CDR3 sequences listed, around 25% are singletons. The V gene's germline CDR1 is DFQATT and CDR2 SNEGSKA (reference sequence). Trimming stripped 0 bases from V and 1 base from J, with 13 bases between. The CDR3 has 15 amino acids. About this clonotype: The antigen is undetermined.

These data were also filed under a second study, of T cells of mothers and their children. From that second work: Thymic selection, a shaping force on TCR recombination output, acts similarly in related and unrelated pairs.

This receptor was identified in a boy younger than 18 in good health. The sequencing sample was made of blood. The rearrangement uses TRBV20-1 and TRBJ2-7; tentatively, D is TRBD2 (5 bases). CDR3 region: CSARDPREYSYEQYF. DNA of the CDR3: TGCAGTGCTAGAGATCCGAGGGAGTATTCCTACGAGCAGTACTTC.